This T cell receptor beta chain was documented in a study of molecular identifiers for immune sequencing clone quantification. The CDR3 runs 13 residues. The V and J ends lost 5 bases and 8 bases, in that order; junction bases with no gene match: 6. CDR1 and CDR2 (germline): SGHAT, FQNNGV. This clonotype has a count of ten or more. MiXCR was run by TCRdb on the PCR reads, yielding one entry per CDR3 protein. The sample records about 300,000 distinct CDR3 sequences, about 21% being singletons. The rearrangement links TRBV11-2 to TRBJ2-1; 7 bases map to TRBD1. Sequences were obtained from naive CD8+ T cells from blood, with Jurkat cell RNA spiked in. Subset denoted: FACS-sorted CD8+CD4-CCR7+CD45RA+ naive T cells. The source is a human donor in good health. Some libraries in this study had Jurkat cell RNA spiked in. Written as DNA, the CDR3 is TGTGCCAGCAGCCCCACAGGGGTCCATGAGCAGTTCTTC. This codes for CASSPTGVHEQFF.